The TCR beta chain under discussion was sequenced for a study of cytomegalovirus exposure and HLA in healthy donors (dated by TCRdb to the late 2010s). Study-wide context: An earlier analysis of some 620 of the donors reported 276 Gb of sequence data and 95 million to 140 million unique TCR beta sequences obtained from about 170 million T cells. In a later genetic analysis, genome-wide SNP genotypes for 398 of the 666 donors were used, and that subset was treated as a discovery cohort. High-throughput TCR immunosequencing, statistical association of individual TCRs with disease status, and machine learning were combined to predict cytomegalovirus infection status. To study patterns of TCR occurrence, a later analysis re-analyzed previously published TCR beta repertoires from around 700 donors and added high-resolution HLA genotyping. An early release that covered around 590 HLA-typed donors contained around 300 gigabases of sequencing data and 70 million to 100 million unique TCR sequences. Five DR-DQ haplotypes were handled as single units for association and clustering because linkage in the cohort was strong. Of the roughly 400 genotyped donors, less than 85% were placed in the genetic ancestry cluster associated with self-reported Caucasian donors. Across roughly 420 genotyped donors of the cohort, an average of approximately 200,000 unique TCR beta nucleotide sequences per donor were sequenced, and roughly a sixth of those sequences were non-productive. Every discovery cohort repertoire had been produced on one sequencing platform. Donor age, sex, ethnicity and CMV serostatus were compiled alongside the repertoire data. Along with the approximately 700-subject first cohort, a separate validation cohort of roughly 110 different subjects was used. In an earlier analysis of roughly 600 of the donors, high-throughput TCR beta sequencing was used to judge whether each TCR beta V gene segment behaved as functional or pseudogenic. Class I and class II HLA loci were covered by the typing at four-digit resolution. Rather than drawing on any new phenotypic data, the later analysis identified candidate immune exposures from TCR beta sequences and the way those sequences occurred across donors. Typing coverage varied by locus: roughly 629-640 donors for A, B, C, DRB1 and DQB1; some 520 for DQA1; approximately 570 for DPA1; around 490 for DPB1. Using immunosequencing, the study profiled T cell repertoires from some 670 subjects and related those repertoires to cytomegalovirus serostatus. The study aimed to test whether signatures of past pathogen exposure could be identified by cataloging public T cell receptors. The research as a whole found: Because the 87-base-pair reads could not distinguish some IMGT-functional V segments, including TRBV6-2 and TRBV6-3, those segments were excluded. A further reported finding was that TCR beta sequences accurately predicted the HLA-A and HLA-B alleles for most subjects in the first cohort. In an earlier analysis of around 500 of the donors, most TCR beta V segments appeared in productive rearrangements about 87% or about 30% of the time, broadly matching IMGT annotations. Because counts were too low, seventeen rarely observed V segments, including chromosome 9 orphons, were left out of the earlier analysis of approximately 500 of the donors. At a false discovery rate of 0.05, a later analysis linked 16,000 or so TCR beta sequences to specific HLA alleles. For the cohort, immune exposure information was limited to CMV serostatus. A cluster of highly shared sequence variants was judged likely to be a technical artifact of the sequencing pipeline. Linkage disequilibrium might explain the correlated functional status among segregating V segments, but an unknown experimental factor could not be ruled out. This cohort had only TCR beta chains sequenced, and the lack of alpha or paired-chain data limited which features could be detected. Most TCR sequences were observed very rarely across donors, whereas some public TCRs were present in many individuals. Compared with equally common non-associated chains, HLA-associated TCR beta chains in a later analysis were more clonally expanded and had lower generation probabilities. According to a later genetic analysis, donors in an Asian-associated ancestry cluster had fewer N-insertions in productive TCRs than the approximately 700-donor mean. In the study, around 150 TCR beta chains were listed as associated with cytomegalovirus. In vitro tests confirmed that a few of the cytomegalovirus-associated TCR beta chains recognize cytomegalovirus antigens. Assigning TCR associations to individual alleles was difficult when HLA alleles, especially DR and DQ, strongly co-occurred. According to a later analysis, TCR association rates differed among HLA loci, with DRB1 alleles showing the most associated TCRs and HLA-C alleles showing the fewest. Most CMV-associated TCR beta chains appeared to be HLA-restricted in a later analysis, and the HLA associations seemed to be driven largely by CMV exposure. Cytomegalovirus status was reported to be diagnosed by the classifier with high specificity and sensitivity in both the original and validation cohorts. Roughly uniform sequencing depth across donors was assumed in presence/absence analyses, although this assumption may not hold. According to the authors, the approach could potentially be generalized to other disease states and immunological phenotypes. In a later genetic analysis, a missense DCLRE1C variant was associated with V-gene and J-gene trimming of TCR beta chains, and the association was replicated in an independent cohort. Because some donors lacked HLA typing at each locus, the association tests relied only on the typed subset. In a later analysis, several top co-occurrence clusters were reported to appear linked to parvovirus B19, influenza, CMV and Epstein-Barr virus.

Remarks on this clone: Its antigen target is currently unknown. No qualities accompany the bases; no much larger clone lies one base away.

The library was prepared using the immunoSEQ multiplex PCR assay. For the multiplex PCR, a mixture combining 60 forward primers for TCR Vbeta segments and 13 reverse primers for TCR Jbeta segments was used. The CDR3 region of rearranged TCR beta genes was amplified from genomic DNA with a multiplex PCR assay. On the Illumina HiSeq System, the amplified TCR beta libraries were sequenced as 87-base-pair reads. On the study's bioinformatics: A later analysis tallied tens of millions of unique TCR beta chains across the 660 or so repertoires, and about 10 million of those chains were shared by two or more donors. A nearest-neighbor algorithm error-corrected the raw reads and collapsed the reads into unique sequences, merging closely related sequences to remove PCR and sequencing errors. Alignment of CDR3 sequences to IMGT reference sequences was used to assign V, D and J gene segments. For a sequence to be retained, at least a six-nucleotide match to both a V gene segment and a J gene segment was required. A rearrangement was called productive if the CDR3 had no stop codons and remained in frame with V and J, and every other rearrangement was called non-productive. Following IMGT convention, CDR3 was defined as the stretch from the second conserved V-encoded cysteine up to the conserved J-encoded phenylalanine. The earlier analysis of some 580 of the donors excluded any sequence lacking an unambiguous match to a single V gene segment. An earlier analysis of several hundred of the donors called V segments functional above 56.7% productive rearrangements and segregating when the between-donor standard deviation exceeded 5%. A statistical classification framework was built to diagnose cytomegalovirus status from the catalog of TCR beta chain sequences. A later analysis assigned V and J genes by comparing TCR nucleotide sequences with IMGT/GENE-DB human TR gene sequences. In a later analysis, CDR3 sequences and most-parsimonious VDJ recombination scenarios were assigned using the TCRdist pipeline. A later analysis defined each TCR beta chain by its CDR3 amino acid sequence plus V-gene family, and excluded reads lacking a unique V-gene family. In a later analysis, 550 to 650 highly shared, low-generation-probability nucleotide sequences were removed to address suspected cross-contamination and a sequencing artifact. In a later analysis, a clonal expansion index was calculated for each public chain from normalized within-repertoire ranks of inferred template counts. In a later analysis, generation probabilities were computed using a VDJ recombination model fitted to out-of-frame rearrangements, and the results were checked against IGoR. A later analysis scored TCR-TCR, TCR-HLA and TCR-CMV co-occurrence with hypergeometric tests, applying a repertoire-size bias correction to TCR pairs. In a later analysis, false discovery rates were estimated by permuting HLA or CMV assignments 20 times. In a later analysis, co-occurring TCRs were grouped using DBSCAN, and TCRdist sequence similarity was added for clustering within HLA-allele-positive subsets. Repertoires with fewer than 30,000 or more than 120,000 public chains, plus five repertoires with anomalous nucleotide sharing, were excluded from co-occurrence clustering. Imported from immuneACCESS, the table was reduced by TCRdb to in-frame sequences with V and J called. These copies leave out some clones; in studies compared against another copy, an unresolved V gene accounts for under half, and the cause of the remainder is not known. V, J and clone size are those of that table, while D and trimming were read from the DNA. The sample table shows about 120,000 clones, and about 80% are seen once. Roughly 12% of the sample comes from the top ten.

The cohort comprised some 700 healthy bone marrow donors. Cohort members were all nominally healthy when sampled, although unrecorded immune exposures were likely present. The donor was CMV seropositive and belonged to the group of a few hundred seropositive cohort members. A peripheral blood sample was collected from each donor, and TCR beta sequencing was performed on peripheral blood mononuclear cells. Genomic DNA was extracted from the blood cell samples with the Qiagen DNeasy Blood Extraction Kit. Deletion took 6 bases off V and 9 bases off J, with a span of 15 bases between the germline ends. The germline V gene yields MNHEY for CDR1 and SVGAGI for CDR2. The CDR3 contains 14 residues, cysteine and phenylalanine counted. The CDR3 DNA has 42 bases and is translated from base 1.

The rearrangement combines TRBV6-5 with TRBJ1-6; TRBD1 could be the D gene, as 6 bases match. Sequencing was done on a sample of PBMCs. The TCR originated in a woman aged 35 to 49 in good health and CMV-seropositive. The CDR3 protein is CASSRTEGRSPLHF. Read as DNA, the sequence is TGTGCCAGCAGCCGGACAGAGGGTCGTTCACCCCTCCACTTT.